A single sample gave rise to the 3 T cell receptor beta chains below, sequenced in a study of cytomegalovirus exposure and HLA in healthy donors. A multiplex PCR was run with 60 Vbeta primers and 13 Jbeta primers. The data were produced by immunoSEQ multiplex PCR, yet TCRdb's version contains in-frame clones alone and is incomplete. The sample consists of some 140,000 clones, about 80% of them appearing once. Material for sequencing was PBMCs. The receptors were gathered from a woman in her forties in good health and CMV-seronegative.

The chain recombines TRBV6-1 with TRBJ2-3; D not certain. The CDR3 length is 15 residues. V was pared by 7 bases and J by 0 bases, with 14 bases between. Germline V gene data show CDR1 as MNHNS and CDR2 as SASEGT. The CDR3 nucleotides read TGTGCCAGCACCCGAAATGGGCTTAGCACAGATACGCAGTATTTT. Translating it yields CASTRNGLSTDTQYF.

V usage is TRBV5-4 and J usage is TRBJ1-2, with 7 bases fitting TRBD1. CDR3 size: 14 residues. Trimming cost V 3 bases and J 2 bases; bases outside gene matches: 4. Germline V lookup: CDR1 SGHNT, CDR2 YYREEE (reference sequence). For the CDR3, the DNA is TGTGCCAGCAGCTCTAGGGGGCTCAACTATGGCTACACCTTC. Translated, it gives CASSSRGLNYGYTF.

The chain carries TRBV6-5 and TRBJ1-5; TRBD1 aligns across 7 bases. The V and J ends lost 6 bases and 5 bases, in that order; junction bases with no gene match: 7. This CDR3 contains 14 residues. CDR1 is MNHEY, CDR2 SVGAGI, per germline. The chain's CDR3 is CASSYDREDQPQHF. CDR3 nucleotide sequence: TGTGCCAGCAGCTACGACAGGGAGGATCAGCCCCAGCATTTT.